These T cell receptor beta chains were read from a single sample in a study of blood T cell repertoires in COVID-19. Sequencing used immunoSEQ multiplex PCR; TCRdb keeps in-frame clones, though not all of them. Among more than 400,000 clones listed, less than 95% were seen once. Specimen: PBMCs or T cells enriched from blood (not recorded which). These receptor sequences come from a man aged 18 to 35 who had recovered from COVID-19. Both conserved end residues are part of each CDR3. D genes are given only for firm matches. Clone size, where shown, is once, few, many, or a class for clones that have expanded.

abundance	v_gene	d_gene	j_gene	CDR3aa	CDR3nt
.	TRBV12-3/TRBV12-4	.	TRBJ2-1	CASSFAGNEQFF	TGTGCCAGCAGTTTCGCCGGGAATGAGCAGTTCTTC
.	TRBV12-3/TRBV12-4	.	TRBJ2-1	CASSPGPYNEQFF	TGTGCCAGCAGCCCAGGGCCCTACAATGAGCAGTTCTTC
many	TRBV5-1	TRBD2	TRBJ2-1	CASRPSPLAVNYNEQFF	TGCGCCAGCCGTCCTTCGCCACTAGCGGTAAACTACAATGAGCAGTTCTTC
.	TRBV19	TRBD1	TRBJ1-1	CASSKQGASNAEAFF	TGTGCCAGTAGTAAACAGGGGGCTAGTAACGCTGAAGCTTTCTTT
.	TRBV6-5	TRBD1	TRBJ1-5	CASRLDRVSNQPQHF	TGTGCCAGCAGGCTAGACAGGGTTAGCAATCAGCCCCAGCATTTT
once	TRBV12-5	.	TRBJ1-6	CASGLYLPFRQDNSPLHF	TGTGCTAGTGGTTTGTATTTACCCTTTCGACAGGATAATTCACCCCTCCACTTT
few	TRBV27	.	TRBJ1-6	CASSYLQGNSPLHF	TGTGCCAGCAGTTATTTACAGGGAAATTCACCCCTCCACTTT
.	TRBV10-3	TRBD1	TRBJ1-5	CASASGQGVDNQPQHF	TGTGCCAGCGCTAGCGGACAGGGGGTTGACAATCAGCCCCAGCATTTT
.	TRBV7-9	TRBD1	TRBJ1-1	CASSPGTGGMNTEAFF	TGTGCCAGCAGCCCTGGGACAGGGGGAATGAACACTGAAGCTTTCTTT
.	TRBV30	.	TRBJ2-5	CAWSAPLSGVAQYF	TGTGCCTGGAGTGCCCCGCTCTCCGGGGTCGCCCAGTACTTC
.	TRBV6-5	.	TRBJ1-3	CASSLGRHHSGNTIYF	TGTGCCAGCAGTTTGGGCAGGCACCACTCTGGAAACACCATATATTTT
.	TRBV7-6	TRBD2	TRBJ2-1	CASSSKPGTSGGLSSYNEQFF	TGTGCCAGCAGCTCCAAACCGGGGACTAGCGGGGGCCTAAGCTCCTACAATGAGCAGTTCTTC
.	TRBV2	.	TRBJ1-5	CASSPDRLNQPQHF	TGTGCCAGCAGTCCCGACAGACTCAATCAGCCCCAGCATTTT
.	TRBV18	TRBD2	TRBJ2-1	CASSPLAGVGNNEQFF	TGTGCCAGCTCACCCCTAGCGGGAGTAGGGAACAATGAGCAGTTCTTC